This T cell receptor (beta chain) is drawn from a study of cytomegalovirus exposure and HLA in healthy donors. Study-wide results and limits: In a later analysis, V- and J-gene trimming of beta chains associated with a DCLRE1C missense variant, replicated independently.

Amplification used 60 Vbeta primers and 13 Jbeta primers. Data came from immunoSEQ multiplex PCR; TCRdb stores just in-frame clones and leaves some out. The data show around 110,000 clones, roughly 69% seen once. As concerns this clone: Its antigen is unidentified.

The sequenced sample consisted of PBMCs. The clonotype was recovered from a woman in her 30s in good health and CMV-seronegative.

CDR3 loop: CASSRDNSGNTIYF. In DNA, the CDR3 is TGCGCCAGCAGCCGGGACAACTCTGGAAACACCATATATTTT. The gene calls are TRBV5-1 and TRBJ1-3, with a tentative D call TRBD1 (6 bases). Trimming removed 4 bases at V and 0 bases at J, with 8 bases between. CDR1 is SGHRS, CDR2 YFSETQ, per germline. CDR3 length equals 14 residues.